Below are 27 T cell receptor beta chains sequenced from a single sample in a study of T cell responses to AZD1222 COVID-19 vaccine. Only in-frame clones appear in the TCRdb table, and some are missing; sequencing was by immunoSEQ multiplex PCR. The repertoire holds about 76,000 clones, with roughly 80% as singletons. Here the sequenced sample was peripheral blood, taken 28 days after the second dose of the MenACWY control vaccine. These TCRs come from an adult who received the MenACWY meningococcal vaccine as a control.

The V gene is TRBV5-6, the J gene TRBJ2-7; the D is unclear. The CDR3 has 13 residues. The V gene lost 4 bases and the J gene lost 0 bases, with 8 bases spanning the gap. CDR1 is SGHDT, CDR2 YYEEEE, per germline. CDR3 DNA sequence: TGTGCCAGCAGCCCGCCGGACTCCTACGAGCAGTACTTC. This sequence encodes CASSPPDSYEQYF.

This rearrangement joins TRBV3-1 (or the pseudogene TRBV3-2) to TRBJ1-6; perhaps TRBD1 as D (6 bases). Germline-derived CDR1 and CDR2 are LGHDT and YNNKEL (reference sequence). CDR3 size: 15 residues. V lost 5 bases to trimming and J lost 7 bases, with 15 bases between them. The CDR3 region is CASSWEWGRNSPLHF. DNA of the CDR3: TGTGCCAGCAGCTGGGAGTGGGGGCGGAATTCACCCCTCCACTTT.

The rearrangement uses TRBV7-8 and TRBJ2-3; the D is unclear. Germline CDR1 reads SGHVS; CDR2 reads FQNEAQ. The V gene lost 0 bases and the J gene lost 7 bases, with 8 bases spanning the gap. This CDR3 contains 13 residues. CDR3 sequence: CASSLAAANTQYF. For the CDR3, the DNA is TGTGCCAGCAGCTTAGCGGCCGCAAATACGCAGTATTTT.

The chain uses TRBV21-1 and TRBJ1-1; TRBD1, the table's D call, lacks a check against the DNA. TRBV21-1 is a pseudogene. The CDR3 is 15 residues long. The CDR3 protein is CASSKVGRALWGAFF. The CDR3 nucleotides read TGTGCCAGCAGCAAAGTGGGCAGGGCCCTATGGGGAGCTTTCTTT.

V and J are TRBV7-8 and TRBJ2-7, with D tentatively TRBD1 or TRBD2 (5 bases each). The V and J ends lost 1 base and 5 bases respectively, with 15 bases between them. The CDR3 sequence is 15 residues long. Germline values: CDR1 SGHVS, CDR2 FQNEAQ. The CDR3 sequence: CASSLDLRGFDEQYF. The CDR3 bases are TGTGCCAGCAGCTTAGACCTGAGGGGTTTCGACGAGCAGTACTTC.

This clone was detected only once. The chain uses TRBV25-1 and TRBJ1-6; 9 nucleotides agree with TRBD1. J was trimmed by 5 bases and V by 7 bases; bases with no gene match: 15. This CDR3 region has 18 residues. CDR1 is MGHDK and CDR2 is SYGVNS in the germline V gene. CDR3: CASIPSPPGQGHNSPLHF. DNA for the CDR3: TGTGCCAGCATCCCAAGTCCCCCGGGACAGGGCCATAATTCACCCCTCCACTTT.

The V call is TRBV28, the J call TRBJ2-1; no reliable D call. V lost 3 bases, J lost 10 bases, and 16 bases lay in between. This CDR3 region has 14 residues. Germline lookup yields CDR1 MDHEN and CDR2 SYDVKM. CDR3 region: CASSFLSLGEEQFF. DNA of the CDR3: TGTGCCAGCAGTTTCCTAAGCCTTGGGGAAGAGCAGTTCTTC.

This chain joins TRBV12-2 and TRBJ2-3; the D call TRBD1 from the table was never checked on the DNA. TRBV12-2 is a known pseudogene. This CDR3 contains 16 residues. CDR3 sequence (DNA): TGTGCAAGTCGCATAAGACAGGGGATGTTCACAGATACGCAGTATTTT. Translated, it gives CASRIRQGMFTDTQYF.

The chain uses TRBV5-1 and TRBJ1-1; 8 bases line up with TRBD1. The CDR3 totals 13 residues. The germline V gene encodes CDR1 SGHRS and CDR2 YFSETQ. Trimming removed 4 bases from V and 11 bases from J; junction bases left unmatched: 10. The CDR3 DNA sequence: TGCGCCAGCAGCCCCGTCGACAGGGGTGACGCTTTCTTT. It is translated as CASSPVDRGDAFF.

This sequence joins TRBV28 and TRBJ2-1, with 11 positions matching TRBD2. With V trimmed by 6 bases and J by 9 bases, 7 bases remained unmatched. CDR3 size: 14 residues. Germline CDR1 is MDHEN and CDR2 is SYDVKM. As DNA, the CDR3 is TGTGCCAGCAGAACTAGCGGGAGTATTGGTGAGCAGTTCTTC. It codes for CASRTSGSIGEQFF.

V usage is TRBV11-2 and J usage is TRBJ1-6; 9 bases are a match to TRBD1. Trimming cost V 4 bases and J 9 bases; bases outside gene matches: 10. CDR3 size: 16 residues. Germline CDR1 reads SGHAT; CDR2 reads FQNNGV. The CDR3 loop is CASSSYRDRAGSPLHF. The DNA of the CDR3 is TGTGCCAGCAGCTCCTATCGGGACAGGGCAGGTTCACCCCTCCACTTT.

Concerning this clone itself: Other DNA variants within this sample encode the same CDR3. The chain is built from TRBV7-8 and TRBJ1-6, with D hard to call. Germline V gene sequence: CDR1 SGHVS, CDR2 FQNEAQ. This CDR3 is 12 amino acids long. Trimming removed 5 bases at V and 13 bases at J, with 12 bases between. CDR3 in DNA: TGTGCCAGCAGCCGGAACACGGCGCCCCTCCACTTT. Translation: CASSRNTAPLHF.

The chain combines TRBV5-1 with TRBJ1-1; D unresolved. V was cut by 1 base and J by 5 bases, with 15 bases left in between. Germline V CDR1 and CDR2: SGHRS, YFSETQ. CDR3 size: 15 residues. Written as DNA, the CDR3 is TGCGCCAGCAGCTTGTTTCCGGGTAGGGAAACTGAAGCTTTCTTT. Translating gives CASSLFPGRETEAFF.

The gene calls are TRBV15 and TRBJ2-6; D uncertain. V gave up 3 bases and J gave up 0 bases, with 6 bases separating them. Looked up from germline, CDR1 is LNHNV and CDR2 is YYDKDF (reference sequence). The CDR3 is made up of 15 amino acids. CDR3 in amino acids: CATSRALSGANVLTF. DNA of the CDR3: TGTGCCACCAGCAGGGCCCTCTCTGGGGCCAACGTCCTGACTTTC. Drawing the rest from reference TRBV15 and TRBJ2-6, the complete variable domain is DAMVIQNPRYQVTQFGKPVTLSCSQTLNHNVMYWYQQKSSQAPKLLFHYYDKDFNNEADTPDNFQSRRPNTSFCFLDIRSPGLGDTAMYLCATSRALSGANVLTFGAGSRLTVL.

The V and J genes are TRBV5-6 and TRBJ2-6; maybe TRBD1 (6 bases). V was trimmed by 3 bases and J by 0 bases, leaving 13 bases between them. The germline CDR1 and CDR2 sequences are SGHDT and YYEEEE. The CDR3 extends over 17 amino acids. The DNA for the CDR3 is TGTGCCAGCAGCTCCTTGGGGGCCATCTCTGGGGCCAACGTCCTGACTTTC. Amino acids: CASSSLGAISGANVLTF.

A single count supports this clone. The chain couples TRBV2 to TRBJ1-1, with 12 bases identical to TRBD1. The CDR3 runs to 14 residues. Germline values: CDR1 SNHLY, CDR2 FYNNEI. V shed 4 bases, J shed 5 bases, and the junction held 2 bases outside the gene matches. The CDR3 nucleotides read TGTGCCAGCAGTGGGGACAGGGGGCGAACTGAAGCTTTCTTT. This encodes CASSGDRGRTEAFF.

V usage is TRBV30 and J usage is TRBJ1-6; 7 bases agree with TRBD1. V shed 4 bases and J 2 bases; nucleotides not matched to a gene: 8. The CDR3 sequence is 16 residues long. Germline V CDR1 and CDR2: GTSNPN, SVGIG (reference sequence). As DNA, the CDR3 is TGTGCCTGGAAGAGGACAGGCCGCACCTATAATTCACCCCTCCACTTT. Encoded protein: CAWKRTGRTYNSPLHF.

The DNA of the CDR3 is TGTGCCAGCAGCTTGGGAGGCTATTTGGATACGCAGTATTTT. Encoded protein: CASSLGGYLDTQYF. This sequence joins TRBV5-6 and TRBJ2-3; no clear D gene. Germline V gene data show CDR1 as SGHDT and CDR2 as YYEEEE. CDR3 length: 14 amino acids. V was pared by 0 bases and J by 6 bases, with 11 bases between.

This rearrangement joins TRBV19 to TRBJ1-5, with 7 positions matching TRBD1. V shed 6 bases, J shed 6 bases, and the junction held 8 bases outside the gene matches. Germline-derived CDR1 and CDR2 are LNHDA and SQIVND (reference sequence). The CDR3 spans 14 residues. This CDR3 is CASSTTGDGQPQHF. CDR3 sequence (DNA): TGTGCCAGTAGCACCACAGGGGATGGTCAGCCCCAGCATTTT. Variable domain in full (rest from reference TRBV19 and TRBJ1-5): DGGITQSPKYLFRKEGQNVTLSCEQNLNHDAMYWYRQDPGQGLRLIYYSQIVNDFQKGDIAEGYSVSREKKESFPLTVTSAQKNPTAFYLCASSTTGDGQPQHFGDGTRLSIL.

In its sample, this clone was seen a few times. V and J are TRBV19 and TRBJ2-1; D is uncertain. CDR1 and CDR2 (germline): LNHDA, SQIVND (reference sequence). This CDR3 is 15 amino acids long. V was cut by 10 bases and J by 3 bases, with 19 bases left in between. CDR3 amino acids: CATTERPENYNEQFF. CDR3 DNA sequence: TGTGCCACAACGGAACGGCCAGAGAACTACAATGAGCAGTTCTTC.

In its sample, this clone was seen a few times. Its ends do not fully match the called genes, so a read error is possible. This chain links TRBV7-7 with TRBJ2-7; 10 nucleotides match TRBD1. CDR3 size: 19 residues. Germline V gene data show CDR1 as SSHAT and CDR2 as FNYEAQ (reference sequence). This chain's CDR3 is CASSQQYYRSGQGAYEQYF. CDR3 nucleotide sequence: TGTGCTAGCAGCCAGCAATACTACCGGTCCGGACAGGGGGCCTACGAGCAGTACTTC.

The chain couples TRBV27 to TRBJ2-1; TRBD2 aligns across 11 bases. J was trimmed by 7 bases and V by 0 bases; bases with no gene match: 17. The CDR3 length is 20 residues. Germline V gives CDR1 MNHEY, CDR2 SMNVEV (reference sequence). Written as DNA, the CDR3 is TGTGCCAGCAGTTTATCACCCCCACTAGCGGGAGTTGTTTCGGGTAATGAGCAGTTCTTC. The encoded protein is CASSLSPPLAGVVSGNEQFF.

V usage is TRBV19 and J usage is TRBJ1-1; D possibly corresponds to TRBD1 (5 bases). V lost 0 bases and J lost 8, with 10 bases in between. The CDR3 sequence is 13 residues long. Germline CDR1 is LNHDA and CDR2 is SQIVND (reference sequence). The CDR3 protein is CASSIDAGTEAFF. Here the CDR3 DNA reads TGTGCCAGTAGTATAGATGCGGGGACCGAAGCTTTCTTT. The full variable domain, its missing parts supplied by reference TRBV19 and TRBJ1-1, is DGGITQSPKYLFRKEGQNVTLSCEQNLNHDAMYWYRQDPGQGLRLIYYSQIVNDFQKGDIAEGYSVSREKKESFPLTVTSAQKNPTAFYLCASSIDAGTEAFFGQGTRLTVV.

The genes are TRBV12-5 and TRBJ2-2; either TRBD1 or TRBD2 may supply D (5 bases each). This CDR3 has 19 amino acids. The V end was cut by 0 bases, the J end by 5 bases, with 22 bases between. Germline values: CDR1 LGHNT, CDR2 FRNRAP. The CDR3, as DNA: TGTGCTAGTGGTTTGGTACGTTCCAGGGACCCTACCGGTACCGGGGAGCTGTTTTTT. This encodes CASGLVRSRDPTGTGELFF.

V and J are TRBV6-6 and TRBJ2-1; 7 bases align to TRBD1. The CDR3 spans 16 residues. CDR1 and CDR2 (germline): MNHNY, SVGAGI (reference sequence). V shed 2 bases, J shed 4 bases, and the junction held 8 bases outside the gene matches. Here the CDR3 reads CASSYRDSPAYNEQFF. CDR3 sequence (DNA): TGTGCCAGCAGTTACCGGGACAGCCCAGCGTACAATGAGCAGTTCTTC.

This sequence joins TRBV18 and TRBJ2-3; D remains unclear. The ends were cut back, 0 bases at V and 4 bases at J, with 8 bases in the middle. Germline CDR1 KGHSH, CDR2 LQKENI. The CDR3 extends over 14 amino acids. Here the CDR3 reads CASSPPSLSDTQYF. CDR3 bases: TGTGCCAGCTCACCACCGAGCTTGTCAGATACGCAGTATTTT.

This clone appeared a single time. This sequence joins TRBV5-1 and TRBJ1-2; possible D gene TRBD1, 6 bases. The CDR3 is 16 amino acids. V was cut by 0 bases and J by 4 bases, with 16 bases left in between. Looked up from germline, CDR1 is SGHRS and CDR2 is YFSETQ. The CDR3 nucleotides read TGCGCCAGCAGCTTGGGAACAGGGCTACGGGGCTATGGCTACACCTTC. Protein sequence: CASSLGTGLRGYGYTF.